The 11 T cell receptor beta chains reported below all come from one sample, sequenced in a study of T cells in Graves' hyperthyroidism and ophthalmopathy. RNA transcripts yielded amplified TCR beta CDR3 regions. HTBI primers were used for first-round RT-PCR of the TCR CDR3. TCRdb redid the calling of the multiplex PCR reads with MiXCR, one entry per CDR3 protein. The data contain approximately 400,000 distinct CDR3 sequences, about a sixth of them singletons. The sample was blood. These TCRs come from a woman under 30 with Graves' hyperthyroidism.

The gene calls are TRBV28 and TRBJ1-5, with a weak D call TRBD1 (6 bases). The CDR3 runs to 14 residues. Germline V CDR1 and CDR2: MDHEN, SYDVKM. Trimming shortened V by 5 bases and J by 5 bases, and 13 bases separated the two germline ends. The CDR3 sequence: CASSRTGPHQPQHF. The CDR3 nucleotides are TGTGCCAGCAGTCGCACAGGGCCCCATCAGCCCCAGCATTTT.

This clonotype was counted many times. The chain joins TRBV7-2 to TRBJ2-3, with D possibly being TRBD1 (5 bases). Deletions cut 1 base from V and 3 bases from J, with 8 bases between. The germline CDR1 and CDR2 sequences are SGHTA and FQGNSA. The CDR3 loop spans 14 amino acids. The CDR3 nucleotides are TGTGCCAGCAGCTTAGTACAGGCTACAGATACGCAGTATTTT. It yields the protein CASSLVQATDTQYF.

A note on this clonotype: A read error may be the cause here, since a much bigger clone is one base away. The chain couples TRBV3-1 to TRBJ2-1; tentatively, D is TRBD2 (6 bases). The J call may be wrong; the DNA end is better matched by TRBJ2-7. Germline CDR1 and CDR2: LGHDT and YNNKEL (reference sequence). The CDR3 has 17 amino acids. The CDR3 protein is CASSRIAGTSDGNEQYF. CDR3 bases: TGTGCCAGCAGCCGTATCGCCGGGACTTCCGACGGGAATGAGCAGTACTTC.

This clonotype was detected ten times or more. This chain joins TRBV7-2 and TRBJ2-7, with TRBD2 matching 11 bases. The junction had 4 bases not matched to a gene; V was cut back by 3 bases and J by 3 bases. Germline-derived CDR1 and CDR2 are SGHTA and FQGNSA. This CDR3 comprises 15 residues. The CDR3 protein is CASSFDGTSGYEQYF. In nucleotides, the CDR3 is TGTGCCAGCAGCTTCGACGGGACTAGCGGCTACGAGCAGTACTTC.

This clonotype was seen at least ten times. The chain carries TRBV12-3 or TRBV12-4 and TRBJ2-3, with D uncertain. The length of the CDR3 is 12 residues. Trimming removed 7 bases from V and 4 bases from J, with 9 bases in between. The CDR3 nucleotides are TGTGCCAGCACCTCAGTCCCAGATACGCAGTATTTT. It yields the protein CASTSVPDTQYF.

This clonotype was counted ten times or more. The chain recombines TRBV4-1 with TRBJ2-5; the match to TRBD1 covers 8 bases. Germline loops: CDR1 MGHRA, CDR2 YSYEKL. The CDR3 is 15 amino acids. V shed 2 bases, J shed 7 bases, and the junction held 9 bases outside the gene matches. CDR3 bases: TGCGCCAGCAGCCAACTCTTGACAGGGGCAGGGACCCAGTACTTC. It encodes CASSQLLTGAGTQYF.

This rearrangement joins TRBV28 to TRBJ2-2, with unresolved D. V shed 0 bases and J shed 7 bases, with 9 bases lying between them. The CDR3 consists of 14 residues. The germline CDR1 and CDR2 sequences are MDHEN and SYDVKM. For the CDR3, the DNA is TGTGCCAGCAGTTTATGGGGCCCGCGCGGGGAGCTGTTTTTT. Residues: CASSLWGPRGELFF.

This clonotype was counted at least ten times. The chain employs TRBV7-2 and TRBJ2-5; the D gene is possibly TRBD2 (6 bases). Germline V gene sequence: CDR1 SGHTA, CDR2 FQGNSA. V was cut by 5 bases and J by 4 bases, with 14 bases left in between. This CDR3 comprises 14 residues. CDR3 sequence (DNA): TGTGCCAGCAGCCCCGGGGGTAGCCGAGAGACCCAGTACTTC. Amino acid sequence: CASSPGGSRETQYF.

This clonotype was observed at least ten times. V usage is TRBV19 and J usage is TRBJ2-3; D uncertain. The V end lost 5 bases, the J end lost 3 bases, and 12 bases lay between the germline ends. CDR3 length: 14 residues. CDR1 is LNHDA and CDR2 is SQIVND in the germline V gene (reference sequence). The CDR3 nucleotides are TGTGCCAGTAGTTCGGGCAGAGAGACAGATACGCAGTATTTT. Residues: CASSSGRETDTQYF.

This clonotype was observed many times. This chain links TRBV6-1 with TRBJ1-5, with D perhaps matching TRBD1 (6 bases). This CDR3 contains 16 residues. V lost 11 bases, J lost 7 bases, and 27 bases lay in between. In germline, CDR1 is MNHNS, CDR2 SASEGT. The CDR3 reads CAVSLGGRVIVQPQHF. The DNA for the CDR3 is TGTGCCGTAAGTTTGGGGGGCAGGGTTATCGTCCAGCCCCAGCATTTT.

A remark on this clonotype: A read error may explain this, as a much larger clone is one base away. V is TRBV6-2 or TRBV6-3 and J is TRBJ2-4; the D is unclear. CDR3 length equals 17 residues. Trimming cost V 2 bases and J 1 base, with 15 bases left between them. The germline V gene has CDR1 MNHEY and CDR2 SVGEGT. This CDR3 reads CASSYAGRKEAKNIQYF. CDR3 nucleotides: TGTGCCAGCAGTTACGCCGGCCGGAAGGAGGCCAAAAACATTCAGTACTTC.